The present T cell receptor beta chain was sequenced within a study of T cell repertoires in cytomegalovirus infection. In the study overall: HLA-C-restricted CMV epitopes, recently identified, and well-studied HLA-B-restricted ones were used by the study. Both CMV infection and a matching HLA type were indicated by public TCR beta signatures.

CDR3 length equals 11 residues. Trimming removed 8 bases from V and 5 bases from J, with 9 bases in between. Germline-derived CDR1 and CDR2 are SNHLY and FYNNEI. Study results and caveats: The study found HLA-C-restricted CMV-specific TCR beta clonotypes dominating the ex vivo response. Cumulative public TCR beta family frequency identified carriers of CMV plus the relevant HLA.

TCRdb reprocessed the reads with MiXCR, giving one entry per CDR3 protein. The sample gives about a million distinct CDR3 sequences, 25% to 40% of which show up once; roughly 13% is in the top ten. A word on this clonotype: Its target is not known. A read error is possible here, since a much larger clone lies one base away.

Sequenced here: cultured CD8+ T cells from PBMCs, sampled from culture after CMV antigen stimulation. The receptor's source is a human donor in good health (CMV status not recorded). Some clones in this sample may be carry-over from other donors' samples. The V call is TRBV2, the J call TRBJ2-5, with D possibly being TRBD2 (6 bases). CDR3 bases: TGTGCCAGCTTTGGGGGGGAGACCCAGTACTTC. Protein sequence: CASFGGETQYF.